The 9 T cell receptor beta chains below come from one sample, sequenced in a study of blood T cell repertoires in COVID-19. The repertoire was sequenced with immunoSEQ multiplex PCR; TCRdb's copy has only in-frame clones and lacks some. The sample comprises 240,000 or so clones, around 90% of which are singletons, and 0.95% to 1% rests with the top ten. The sample was peripheral blood. The receptors originated from a woman in her 40s who had recovered from COVID-19.

The CDR3 sequence: CATSDPGQKSAGYTF. CDR3 nucleotides: TGTGCCACCAGTGATCCGGGACAGAAGTCTGCTGGCTACACCTTC. This chain links TRBV24-1 with TRBJ1-2, with 7 nucleotides matching TRBD1. After removal of 3 bases from V and 7 bases from J, the junction contained 10 bases not matched to a gene. CDR1 and CDR2 (germline): KGHDR, SFDVKD. This CDR3 has 15 residues.

The V call is TRBV29-1, the J call TRBJ1-1, with TRBD1 as a possible D gene (6 bases). The CDR3 runs 14 residues. V was clipped by 5 bases and J by 1 base, with 14 bases between them. Germline-derived CDR1 and CDR2 are SQVTM and ANQGSEA. The CDR3 here is CSVWDQDRNTEAFF. The CDR3 DNA is TGCAGCGTTTGGGACCAGGACAGGAACACTGAAGCTTTCTTT. The entire variable domain, with the rest obtained from reference TRBV29-1 and TRBJ1-1, is as follows: SAVISQKPSRDICQRGTSLTIQCQVDSQVTMMFWYRQQPGQSLTLIATANQGSEATYESGFVIDKFPISRPNLTFSTLTVSNMSPEDSSIYLCSVWDQDRNTEAFFGQGTRLTVV.

CDR3 DNA sequence: TGCGCCAGCAGCCAGGGTCCCGCGTCTGGAAACACCATATATTTT. Amino acids: CASSQGPASGNTIYF. V and J are TRBV5-1 and TRBJ1-3; maybe TRBD1 (5 bases). From germline, CDR1 is SGHRS and CDR2 YFSETQ. The CDR3 length is 15 residues. Trimming pared 4 bases from V and 1 base from J, leaving 12 bases between.

The CDR3 is CSVVVRLNYNEQFF. DNA for the CDR3: TGCAGCGTTGTGGTGCGGCTCAACTACAATGAGCAGTTCTTC. The chain recombines TRBV29-1 with TRBJ2-1; D ambiguous. This CDR3 spans 14 amino acids. Germline V gene data show CDR1 as SQVTM and CDR2 as ANQGSEA. With 4 bases removed from V and 3 bases from J, the gap between germline ends came to 13 bases.

CDR3 in DNA: TGTGCCAGCAGCCCAACTAGCGGGAGCTTGGAGACCCAGTACTTC. Translation: CASSPTSGSLETQYF. The chain uses TRBV9 and TRBJ2-5; 11 bases line up with TRBD2. In germline, CDR1 is SGDLS, CDR2 YYNGEE. The CDR3 is made up of 15 amino acids. The V segment lost 4 bases and the J segment 5 bases; nucleotides outside the gene matches: 7.

V usage is TRBV2 and J usage is TRBJ2-3; a weak D match, TRBD1 (6 bases). Germline V gene sequence: CDR1 SNHLY, CDR2 FYNNEI. V lost 6 bases, J lost 2 bases, and 12 bases lay in between. The CDR3 spans 14 residues. The CDR3 reads CASSPGTNTDTQYF. The CDR3 DNA reads as TGTGCCAGCAGCCCTGGGACAAACACAGATACGCAGTATTTT.

V usage is TRBV3-1 (or the pseudogene TRBV3-2) and J usage is TRBJ2-3; 13 bases match TRBD2. The CDR3 sequence is 17 residues long. CDR1 is LGHDT and CDR2 is YNNKEL in the germline V gene (reference sequence). V was clipped by 4 bases and J by 5 bases; unmatched bases: 9. The CDR3 DNA is TGTGCCAGCAGCCCGCGACTAGCGGGAGGTGGGCGAGATACGCAGTATTTT. Protein: CASSPRLAGGGRDTQYF.

The chain has TRBV18 and TRBJ2-2; the match to TRBD1 covers 9 bases. Looked up from germline, CDR1 is KGHSH and CDR2 is LQKENI. Unmatched junction bases numbered 6, after V lost 6 bases and J lost 16 bases. CDR3 size: 11 residues. CDR3 loop: CASSPGQGQFF. CDR3 DNA: TGTGCCAGCTCGCCGGGACAGGGTCAGTTTTTT.

This chain links TRBV5-1 with TRBJ1-2, with 10 bases that match TRBD1. J gave up 4 bases and V 4 bases, and 4 bases lay outside the gene matches. The CDR3 loop spans 14 amino acids. The germline CDR1 and CDR2 sequences are SGHRS and YFSETQ. As DNA, the CDR3 is TGCGCCAGCAGCCCGGGGGACAGGGGCTATGGCTACACCTTC. Translating gives CASSPGDRGYGYTF.